Following are 30 T cell receptor beta chains from one sample sequenced in a study of T cell responses to AZD1222 COVID-19 vaccine. Only in-frame clones appear in the TCRdb table, and some are missing; sequencing was by immunoSEQ multiplex PCR. The table includes about 82,000 clones, about 83% detected once. Source: peripheral blood, taken 28 days after the second AZD1222 dose. Every receptor here comes from an adult who received the AZD1222 COVID-19 vaccine.

The gene calls are TRBV12-5 and TRBJ1-5; TRBD1 might be the D (5 bases). Deletions cut 2 bases from V and 4 bases from J, with 15 bases between. Germline loops: CDR1 LGHNT, CDR2 FRNRAP. This CDR3 comprises 16 residues. The CDR3 coding sequence is TGTGCTAGTGGTTTGACCTCCTTTCAGGGTAATCAGCCCCAGCATTTT. Its translation is CASGLTSFQGNQPQHF.

The chain recombines TRBV9 with TRBJ2-3, with 7 bases matching TRBD2. In germline, CDR1 is SGDLS, CDR2 YYNGEE. The CDR3 totals 15 residues. V gave up 2 bases and J gave up 2 bases; unmatched junction bases: 5. The CDR3 region is CASSVGGRATDTQYF. The CDR3 nucleotides are TGTGCCAGCAGCGTTGGAGGGAGGGCCACAGATACGCAGTATTTT.

V usage is TRBV28 and J usage is TRBJ2-3, with 7 positions matching TRBD1. CDR3 length: 13 residues. Germline loops: CDR1 MDHEN, CDR2 SYDVKM. The V segment lost 6 bases and the J segment 6 bases; nucleotides outside the gene matches: 6. Here the CDR3 reads CASSYGQADTQYF. In DNA form, the CDR3 reads TGTGCCAGCAGCTACGGACAGGCCGATACGCAGTATTTT.

This chain connects TRBV27 to TRBJ2-7; 9 nucleotides match TRBD1. The CDR3 totals 15 residues. Germline V gene sequence: CDR1 MNHEY, CDR2 SMNVEV (reference sequence). With V trimmed by 5 bases and J by 4 bases, 9 bases remained unmatched. In DNA, the CDR3 is TGTGCCAGCAGTGGGGGACAGGGAGGAATGTACGAGCAGTACTTC. Translation: CASSGGQGGMYEQYF.

The chain couples TRBV11-2 to TRBJ1-1; TRBD1 agrees at 9 bases. CDR1 is SGHAT and CDR2 is FQNNGV in the germline V gene. This CDR3 contains 16 residues. The V gene end was trimmed by 5 bases and the J gene end by 4 bases; junction bases not matched to a gene: 11. The CDR3 region has the DNA TGTGCCAGCAGCCCGCTACAGGGGGCGCAGGGCACTGAAGCTTTCTTT. Its protein is CASSPLQGAQGTEAFF.

The genes are TRBV14 and TRBJ2-2; unclear D gene. Looked up from germline, CDR1 is SGHDN and CDR2 is FVKESK. CDR3 length: 16 amino acids. V was cut by 0 bases and J by 5 bases, with 13 bases left in between. CDR3 nucleotide sequence: TGTGCCAGCAGCCAAGAATTGGCTAGAGGAACCGGGGAGCTGTTTTTT. Protein: CASSQELARGTGELFF.

J is TRBJ2-2 and V is TRBV27; D tentatively reads TRBD1 or TRBD2 (5 bases each). CDR1 is MNHEY, CDR2 SMNVEV, per germline (reference sequence). The CDR3 sequence is 13 residues long. Trimming removed 7 bases at V and 7 bases at J, with 13 bases between. The CDR3, as DNA: TGTGCCAGCAAGTCCGGGGCGATCGGGGAGCTGTTTTTT. Translated: CASKSGAIGELFF.

The chain links TRBV6-1 to TRBJ2-7, with 7 bases identical to TRBD1. V gave up 2 bases and J gave up 6 bases; unmatched junction bases: 10. This CDR3 has 15 amino acids. Germline V CDR1 and CDR2: MNHNS, SASEGT. The CDR3 loop is CASSERDSQASEQYF. The CDR3 bases are TGTGCCAGCAGTGAACGGGACAGTCAGGCCTCCGAGCAGTACTTC.

This chain joins TRBV7-2 and TRBJ1-5, with TRBD1 matching 7 bases. The CDR3 runs to 16 residues. Germline V gene sequence: CDR1 SGHTA, CDR2 FQGNSA. The trim removed 0 bases at V and 4 bases at J, leaving 6 bases unmatched. CDR3 nucleotide sequence: TGTGCCAGCAGCTTAGCGGGCAGGGGGAATAATCAGCCCCAGCATTTT. It encodes CASSLAGRGNNQPQHF.

In this sample, this clone turned up a few times. The chain employs TRBV30 and TRBJ2-7, with D unclear. Trimming took off 1 base at V and 2 bases at J, with 6 bases between the two ends. The CDR3 has 12 amino acids. CDR1 is GTSNPN and CDR2 is SVGIG in the germline V gene (reference sequence). The CDR3 DNA follows: TGTGCCTGGAGTGCCGCGGCCTACGAGCAGTACTTC. The encoded protein is CAWSAAAYEQYF.

The chain combines TRBV7-9 with TRBJ1-1; D gene unclear. CDR3 length equals 13 residues. V lost 6 bases and J 1 base, leaving 9 bases between the germline ends. Germline CDR1 and CDR2: SEHNR and FQNEAQ (reference sequence). CDR3 nucleotide sequence: TGTGCCAGCAGGCGAACAGCGAACACTGAAGCTTTCTTT. Translating it yields CASRRTANTEAFF.

V is TRBV6-5 and J is TRBJ2-7, with TRBD2 matching 7 bases. Per germline, CDR1 MNHEY and CDR2 SVGAGI. This CDR3 contains 13 residues. J was trimmed by 4 bases and V by 7 bases; bases with no gene match: 7. DNA for the CDR3: TGTGCCAGCATTCTAGCGGAGTATTACGAGCAGTACTTC. The encoded protein is CASILAEYYEQYF.

V gene TRBV6-5 combines with J gene TRBJ1-2, with 9 bases lining up with TRBD1. The germline V gene has CDR1 MNHEY and CDR2 SVGAGI. The CDR3 runs to 15 residues. V shed 2 bases and J 3 bases; nucleotides not matched to a gene: 4. The CDR3 DNA reads as TGTGCCAGCAGTTACAACACAGGGGGCTACTATGGCTACACCTTC. Translated, it gives CASSYNTGGYYGYTF.

V gene TRBV7-2 combines with J gene TRBJ2-7; 11 nucleotides agree with TRBD1. CDR1 and CDR2 (germline): SGHTA, FQGNSA. The CDR3 is 15 amino acids. J lost 4 bases, V lost 4 bases, and 6 bases had no gene match. The chain's CDR3 is CASSWRRDRGYEQYF. CDR3 DNA: TGTGCCAGCAGCTGGCGCCGGGACAGGGGGTACGAGCAGTACTTC.

The gene calls are TRBV5-1 and TRBJ2-3; weak D call: TRBD1 (6 bases). The length of the CDR3 is 16 residues. Trimming stripped 5 bases from V and 0 bases from J, with 16 bases between. Looked up from germline, CDR1 is SGHRS and CDR2 is YFSETQ. The CDR3 here is CASSIDGGVSTDTQYF. Written as DNA, the CDR3 is TGCGCCAGCAGTATTGATGGGGGCGTCAGCACAGATACGCAGTATTTT.

The chain links TRBV28 to TRBJ1-4; TRBD1 might be the D (6 bases). Germline V CDR1 and CDR2: MDHEN, SYDVKM. This CDR3 spans 14 amino acids. V was clipped by 6 bases and J by 7 bases, with 15 bases between them. This CDR3 reads CASSRQDVAEKLFF. In DNA, the CDR3 is TGTGCCAGCAGCCGACAGGACGTGGCTGAAAAACTGTTTTTT.

The rearrangement links TRBV29-1 to TRBJ2-5; the match to TRBD2 covers 8 bases. This CDR3 region has 13 residues. The ends lost 1 base at V and 4 bases at J; junction bases unmatched: 2. The germline CDR1 and CDR2 sequences are SQVTM and ANQGSEA. This CDR3 reads CSVEVAGGETQYF. CDR3 sequence (DNA): TGCAGCGTTGAAGTGGCGGGAGGAGAGACCCAGTACTTC.

The V call is TRBV7-3, the J call TRBJ2-2, with TRBD2 identical over 10 bases. V shed 4 bases and J 6 bases; nucleotides not matched to a gene: 17. CDR1 is SGHTA and CDR2 is FQGTGA in the germline V gene. CDR3 length equals 19 residues. CDR3 in DNA: TGTGCCAGCAGCTCCCAGGGGCTGGCTAGCGGGAGTGGGGCCGGGGAGCTGTTTTTT. Protein: CASSSQGLASGSGAGELFF.

This clone was seen a handful of times. The chain uses TRBV7-6 and TRBJ2-3; tentative D call: TRBD2 (6 bases). Germline-derived CDR1 and CDR2 are SGHVS and FNYEAQ. V lost 5 bases and J 0 bases, leaving 21 bases between the germline ends. The CDR3 is 18 amino acids. The CDR3 coding sequence is TGTGCCAGCAGCCCTGGGGGAGGTATCACTTCTAGCACAGATACGCAGTATTTT. Protein product: CASSPGGGITSSTDTQYF. Based on the CDR3 plus reference TRBV7-6 and TRBJ2-3, the full variable domain is GAGVSQSPRYKVTKRGQDVALRCDPISGHVSLYWYRQALGQGPEFLTYFNYEAQQDKSGLPNDRFSAERPEGSISTLTIQRTEQRDSAMYRCASSPGGGITSSTDTQYFGPGTRLTVL.

A single count supports this clone. The gene calls are TRBV28 and TRBJ2-1; D unclear. V was shortened by 2 bases and J by 4 bases, with 6 bases between the two germline ends. Germline values: CDR1 MDHEN, CDR2 SYDVKM. The CDR3 sequence is 13 residues long. The CDR3 nucleotides read TGTGCCAGCAGTTTAGGATCTTACAATGAGCAGTTCTTC. Amino acids: CASSLGSYNEQFF.

The gene calls are TRBV27 and TRBJ2-5; 7 bases are shared with TRBD1. The V and J ends lost 6 bases and 4 bases, in that order; junction bases with no gene match: 5. The CDR3 has 13 amino acids. Germline CDR1 reads MNHEY; CDR2 reads SMNVEV (reference sequence). The DNA of the CDR3 is TGTGCCAGCAGCCCCCCAGGGGGAGAGACCCAGTACTTC. This codes for CASSPPGGETQYF.

The chain joins TRBV3-1 (or the pseudogene TRBV3-2) to TRBJ1-5, with D possibly TRBD1 on 5 matching bases. Per the germline V gene, CDR1 is LGHDT and CDR2 is YNNKEL (reference sequence). Trimming removed 7 bases at V and 0 bases at J, with 16 bases between. The CDR3 spans 16 residues. The CDR3, as DNA: TGTGCCAGCATCCAGACAGAGTACTATAGCAATCAGCCCCAGCATTTT. This sequence encodes CASIQTEYYSNQPQHF.

The rearrangement uses TRBV4-3 and TRBJ2-3, with D hard to call. This CDR3 has 16 amino acids. Germline V lookup: CDR1 LGHNA, CDR2 YSLEER. V lost 0 bases and J lost 2, with 12 bases in between. The CDR3 region is CASSQDKGGPTDTQYF. The DNA for the CDR3 is TGCGCCAGCAGCCAAGATAAGGGCGGACCCACAGATACGCAGTATTTT.

The V and J genes are TRBV7-9 and TRBJ1-2; D is possibly TRBD1 (6 bases). The CDR3 extends over 13 amino acids. The germline V and J ends were trimmed by 5 bases and 4 bases, with 11 bases remaining between them. Germline assignment: CDR1 SEHNR and CDR2 FQNEAQ (reference sequence). The CDR3 DNA reads TGTGCCAGCAGCCGCGGACAGCTCTATGGCTACACCTTC. Protein product: CASSRGQLYGYTF.

The chain is built from TRBV24-1 and TRBJ1-2; 7 bases are shared with TRBD1. The trim removed 3 bases at V and 4 bases at J, leaving 10 bases unmatched. CDR3 length: 16 amino acids. Germline V CDR1 and CDR2: KGHDR, SFDVKD. In DNA, the CDR3 is TGTGCCACCAGTGATGACCCGGGACAGAAAATCTATGGCTACACCTTC. This translates into CATSDDPGQKIYGYTF.

This chain uses TRBV12-5 with TRBJ2-3; D is perhaps TRBD1 (6 bases). V dropped 4 bases and J dropped 6 bases, with 8 bases sitting between them. The CDR3 length is 12 residues. Germline CDR1 LGHNT, CDR2 FRNRAP. In DNA form, the CDR3 reads TGTGCTAGTGGTTCCACAGGGGATACGCAGTATTTT. It is translated as CASGSTGDTQYF.

The chain uses TRBV5-4 and TRBJ2-3, with 10 nucleotides matching TRBD1. Trimming at V came to 4 bases and at J to 4 bases, leaving 9 bases not matched to a gene. The length of the CDR3 is 16 residues. CDR1 is SGHNT, CDR2 YYREEE, per germline (reference sequence). The CDR3 bases are TGTGCCAGCAGCCTACCGGGACAGGGGTGGGCAGATACGCAGTATTTT. This codes for CASSLPGQGWADTQYF.

The V gene is TRBV28, the J gene TRBJ1-2; D remains unclear. The length of the CDR3 is 13 residues. CDR1 MDHEN and CDR2 SYDVKM come from the germline V gene. V dropped 8 bases and J dropped 3 bases, with 13 bases sitting between them. The CDR3 loop is CASQGRVDYGYTF. CDR3 nucleotides: TGTGCCAGCCAAGGACGGGTTGACTATGGCTACACCTTC.

In its sample, this clone was seen a few times. The chain carries TRBV19 and TRBJ2-7; D is ambiguous. V shed 5 bases and J shed 2 bases, with 13 bases lying between them. CDR1 and CDR2 (germline): LNHDA, SQIVND (reference sequence). CDR3 length: 14 amino acids. The CDR3 nucleotides read TGTGCCAGTAGTGATGGTAGACGTACCTACGAGCAGTACTTC. It encodes CASSDGRRTYEQYF.

The chain uses TRBV12-3 or TRBV12-4 and TRBJ2-5; D unclear. Trimming pared 1 base from V and 3 bases from J, leaving 0 bases between. The CDR3 runs to 11 residues. As DNA, the CDR3 is TGTGCCAGCAGTTTAGAAGAGACCCAGTACTTC. This gives the protein CASSLEETQYF.